The 18 T cell receptor beta chains below all came from one sample that was sequenced in a study of cytomegalovirus exposure and HLA in healthy donors. Sequenced by immunoSEQ multiplex PCR; TCRdb stores in-frame clones only, minus some. The sample lists 90,000 to 150,000 clones; approximately 89% were seen once. Material for sequencing was PBMCs. Source of these receptors: a man younger than 35 in good health and CMV-seronegative.

V usage is TRBV6-6 and J usage is TRBJ1-1; D uncertain. Germline V gene sequence: CDR1 MNHNY, CDR2 SVGAGI (reference sequence). The CDR3 spans 12 residues. V lost 6 bases and J 6 bases, leaving 11 bases between the germline ends. The DNA for the CDR3 is TGTGCCAGCAGCCACGGTATCGCTGAAGCTTTCTTT. Protein sequence: CASSHGIAEAFF.

The rearrangement uses TRBV29-1 and TRBJ2-2; 12 bases agree with TRBD2. V was pared by 3 bases and J by 7 bases, with 6 bases of the junction left unmatched. This CDR3 has 15 residues. Germline lookup yields CDR1 SQVTM and CDR2 ANQGSEA. The CDR3 region is CSVETSGGVGGELFF. For the CDR3, the DNA is TGCAGCGTTGAGACTAGCGGGGGAGTTGGCGGGGAGCTGTTTTTT.

The chain is built from TRBV27 and TRBJ2-5; 9 nucleotides align to TRBD2. CDR1 and CDR2 (germline): MNHEY, SMNVEV (reference sequence). With V trimmed by 5 bases and J by 5 bases, 12 bases remained unmatched. CDR3 size: 16 residues. As DNA, the CDR3 is TGTGCCAGCAGTCAGACGACTAGCGGCCTAATTGAGACCCAGTACTTC. This codes for CASSQTTSGLIETQYF.

The chain employs TRBV7-2 and TRBJ2-7; a weak D match, TRBD1 (5 bases). Trimming removed 2 bases at V and 3 bases at J, with 11 bases between. CDR1 and CDR2 from the germline V gene are SGHTA and FQGNSA. The CDR3 is 14 amino acids. This chain's CDR3 is CASSLKQDIYEQYF. DNA for the CDR3: TGTGCCAGCAGCTTAAAGCAGGACATCTACGAGCAGTACTTC.

This chain links TRBV10-1 with TRBJ2-3; 10 nucleotides match TRBD2. Trimming removed 11 bases from V and 8 bases from J; junction bases left unmatched: 16. The CDR3 totals 15 residues. Germline-derived CDR1 and CDR2 are WNHNN and SYGVQD (reference sequence). CDR3 loop: CASSSGSMVFGTQYF. DNA of the CDR3: TGCGCCTCATCTAGCGGGAGTATGGTCTTCGGTACGCAGTATTTT.

The rearrangement uses TRBV19 and TRBJ1-5; tentatively, D is TRBD1 (5 bases). V shed 11 bases and J shed 6 bases, with 14 bases lying between them. From germline, CDR1 is LNHDA and CDR2 SQIVND (reference sequence). The CDR3 length is 12 residues. The CDR3 sequence is CASGSGLQPQHF. CDR3 sequence (DNA): TGTGCCTCAGGGTCCGGCCTTCAGCCCCAGCATTTT.

This clone appeared a single time. The chain links TRBV5-1 to TRBJ2-7; 11 bases are shared with TRBD2. Germline V gene data show CDR1 as SGHRS and CDR2 as YFSETQ. The ends lost 0 bases at V and 3 bases at J; junction bases unmatched: 2. The CDR3 extends over 15 amino acids. The CDR3 DNA reads as TGCGCCAGCAGCTTGGGACTAGCGGGGATCTACGAGCAGTACTTC. It is translated as CASSLGLAGIYEQYF.

The J gene is TRBJ1-4, the V gene TRBV30; maybe TRBD1 (5 bases). The CDR3 loop spans 12 amino acids. Trimming removed 7 bases from V and 7 bases from J, with 13 bases in between. Germline CDR1 and CDR2: GTSNPN and SVGIG (reference sequence). The CDR3: CALDQGFEKLFF. CDR3 nucleotides: TGTGCCTTGGACCAGGGTTTTGAAAAACTGTTTTTT.

This chain links TRBV7-2 with TRBJ2-7; a possible D gene is TRBD1 (5 bases). This CDR3 contains 13 residues. Trimming stripped 6 bases from V and 1 base from J, with 10 bases between. Germline assignment: CDR1 SGHTA and CDR2 FQGNSA. For the CDR3, the DNA is TGTGCCAGCAGGCTAGACAGTTCCTACGAGCAGTACTTC. It codes for CASRLDSSYEQYF.

The V call is TRBV4-2, the J call TRBJ1-5, with 7 bases that match TRBD1. The CDR3 totals 17 residues. CDR1 and CDR2 from the germline V gene are LGHNA and YNFKEQ. V shed 3 bases and J 3 bases; nucleotides not matched to a gene: 11. CDR3 amino acids: CASSHFLQGQNNQPQHF. The CDR3 region has the DNA TGTGCCAGCAGCCATTTTCTTCAGGGACAGAACAATCAGCCCCAGCATTTT.

CDR3 sequence: CSVRKESSYEQYF. The CDR3 DNA reads TGCAGCGTGCGGAAGGAGAGCTCCTACGAGCAGTACTTC. This chain uses TRBV29-1 with TRBJ2-7; D unclear. There are 13 residues in the CDR3. V was pared by 6 bases and J by 0 bases, with 12 bases between. CDR1 and CDR2 from the germline V gene are SQVTM and ANQGSEA.

This chain links TRBV19 with TRBJ1-1; no reliable D call. Trimming took 3 bases from V and 12 from J, leaving 20 bases between them. CDR1 and CDR2 (germline): LNHDA, SQIVND (reference sequence). This CDR3 comprises 14 residues. The CDR3 loop is CASSISRRPTQTFF. For the CDR3, the DNA is TGTGCCAGTAGTATTTCCAGACGGCCCACACAGACTTTCTTT.

This chain uses TRBV9 with TRBJ2-1, with 7 bases that match TRBD2. The CDR3 extends over 16 amino acids. CDR1 SGDLS and CDR2 YYNGEE come from the germline V gene. The ends lost 0 bases at V and 8 bases at J; junction bases unmatched: 11. In DNA, the CDR3 is TGTGCCAGCAGCGTAGGACTAGCCGATACAACGGATGAGCAGTTCTTC. The encoded protein is CASSVGLADTTDEQFF. Using reference TRBV9 and TRBJ2-1 for the parts outside the CDR3, the full variable domain is DSGVTQTPKHLITATGQRVTLRCSPRSGDLSVYWYQQSLDQGLQFLIQYYNGEERAKGNILERFSAQQFPDLHSELNLSSLELGDSALYFCASSVGLADTTDEQFFGPGTRLTVL.

V gene TRBV29-1 combines with J gene TRBJ1-2; 7 bases align to TRBD1. With 6 bases clipped from V and 4 bases from J, the junction kept 11 bases outside the gene matches. Germline assignment: CDR1 SQVTM and CDR2 ANQGSEA. The CDR3 spans 14 residues. The CDR3 is CSVETWDRFYGYTF. CDR3 nucleotides: TGCAGCGTAGAGACTTGGGACAGATTCTATGGCTACACCTTC.

The rearrangement uses TRBV27 and TRBJ2-7, with 8 bases lining up with TRBD1. This CDR3 is 15 amino acids long. Looked up from germline, CDR1 is MNHEY and CDR2 is SMNVEV (reference sequence). The trim removed 5 bases at V and 0 bases at J, leaving 6 bases unmatched. CDR3 protein: CASSNRDRRSYEQYF. The CDR3 region has the DNA TGTGCCAGCAGTAATCGGGACAGGCGCTCCTACGAGCAGTACTTC.

The chain links TRBV6-5 to TRBJ1-2; D perhaps matches TRBD1 (5 bases). The CDR3 runs 14 residues. CDR1 and CDR2 (germline): MNHEY, SVGAGI. The V end lost 4 bases, the J end lost 6 bases, and 15 bases lay between the germline ends. As DNA, the CDR3 is TGTGCCAGCAGTTCTTCCGGGGGTGGTGATGGCTACACCTTC. As protein: CASSSSGGGDGYTF.

The rearrangement uses TRBV5-6 and TRBJ1-1; 7 bases map to TRBD1. With V trimmed by 4 bases and J by 5 bases, 14 bases remained unmatched. The CDR3 extends over 16 amino acids. Germline CDR1 and CDR2: SGHDT and YYEEEE. The CDR3 here is CASSARGRRVDTEAFF. The CDR3 DNA sequence: TGTGCCAGCAGCGCGAGGGGGCGCCGTGTAGATACTGAAGCTTTCTTT.

The rearrangement links TRBV27 to TRBJ2-1, with 9 bases matching TRBD2. The CDR3 spans 14 residues. Germline lookup yields CDR1 MNHEY and CDR2 SMNVEV (reference sequence). Trimming cost V 8 bases and J 2 bases; bases outside gene matches: 4. The CDR3 DNA sequence: TGTGCCAGCTCTAGCGGGACGCCCTACAATGAGCAGTTCTTC. This sequence encodes CASSSGTPYNEQFF.